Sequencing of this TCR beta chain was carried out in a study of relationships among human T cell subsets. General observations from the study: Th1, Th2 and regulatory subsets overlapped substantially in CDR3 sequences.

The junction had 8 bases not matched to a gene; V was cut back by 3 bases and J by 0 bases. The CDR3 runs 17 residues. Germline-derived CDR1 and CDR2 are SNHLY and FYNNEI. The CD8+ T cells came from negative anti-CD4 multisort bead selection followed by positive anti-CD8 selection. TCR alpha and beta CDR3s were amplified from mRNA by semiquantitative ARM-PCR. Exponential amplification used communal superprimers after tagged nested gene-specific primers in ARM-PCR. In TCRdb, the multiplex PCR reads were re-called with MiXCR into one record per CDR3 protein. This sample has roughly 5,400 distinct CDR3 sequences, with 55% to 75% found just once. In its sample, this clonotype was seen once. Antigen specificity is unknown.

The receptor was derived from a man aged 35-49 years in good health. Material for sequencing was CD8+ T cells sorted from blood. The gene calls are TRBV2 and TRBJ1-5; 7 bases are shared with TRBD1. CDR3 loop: CASSDPGTAYSNQPQHF. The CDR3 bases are TGTGCCAGCAGTGACCCCGGGACAGCTTATAGCAATCAGCCCCAGCATTTT.